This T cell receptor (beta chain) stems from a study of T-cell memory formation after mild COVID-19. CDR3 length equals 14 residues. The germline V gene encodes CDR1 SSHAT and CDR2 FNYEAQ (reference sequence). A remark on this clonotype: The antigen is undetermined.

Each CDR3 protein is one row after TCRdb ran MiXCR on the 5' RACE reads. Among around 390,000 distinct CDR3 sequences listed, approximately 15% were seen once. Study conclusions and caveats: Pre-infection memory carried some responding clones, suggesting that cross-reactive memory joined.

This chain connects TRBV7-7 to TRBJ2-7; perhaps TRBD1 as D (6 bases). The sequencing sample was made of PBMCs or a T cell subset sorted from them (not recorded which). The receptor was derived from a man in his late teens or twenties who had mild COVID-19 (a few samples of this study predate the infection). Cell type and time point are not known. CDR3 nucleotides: TGTGCTAGCAGCTGGACAGCCCCGCGGTACGAGCAGTACGTC. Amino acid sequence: CASSWTAPRYEQYV.